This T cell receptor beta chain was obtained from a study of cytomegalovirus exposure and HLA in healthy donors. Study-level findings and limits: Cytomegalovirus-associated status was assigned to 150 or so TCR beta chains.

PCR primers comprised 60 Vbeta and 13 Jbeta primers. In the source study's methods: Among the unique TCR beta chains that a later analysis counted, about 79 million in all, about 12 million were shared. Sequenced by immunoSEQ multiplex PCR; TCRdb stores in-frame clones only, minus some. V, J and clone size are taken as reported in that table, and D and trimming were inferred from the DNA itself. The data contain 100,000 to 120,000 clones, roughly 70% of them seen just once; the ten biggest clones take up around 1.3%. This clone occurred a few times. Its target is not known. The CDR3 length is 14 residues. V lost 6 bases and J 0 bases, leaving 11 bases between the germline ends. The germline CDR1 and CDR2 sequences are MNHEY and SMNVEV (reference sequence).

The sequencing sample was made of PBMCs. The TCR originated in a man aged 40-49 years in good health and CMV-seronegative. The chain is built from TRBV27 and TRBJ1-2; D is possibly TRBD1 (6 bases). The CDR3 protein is CASRAGATNYGYTF. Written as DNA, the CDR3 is TGTGCCAGCAGAGCAGGGGCGACTAACTATGGCTACACCTTC.